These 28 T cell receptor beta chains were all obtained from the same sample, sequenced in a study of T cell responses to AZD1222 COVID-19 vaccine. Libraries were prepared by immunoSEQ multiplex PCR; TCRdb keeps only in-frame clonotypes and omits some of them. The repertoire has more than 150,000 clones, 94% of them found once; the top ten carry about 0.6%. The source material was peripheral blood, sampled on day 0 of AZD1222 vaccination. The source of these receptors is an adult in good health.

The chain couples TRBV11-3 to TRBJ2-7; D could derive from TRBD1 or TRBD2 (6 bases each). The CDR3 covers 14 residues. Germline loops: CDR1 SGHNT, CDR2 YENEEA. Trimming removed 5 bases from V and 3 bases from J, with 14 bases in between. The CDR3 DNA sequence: TGTGCCAGCAGCCCCGGGGGCGGACACTACGAGCAGTACTTC. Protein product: CASSPGGGHYEQYF.

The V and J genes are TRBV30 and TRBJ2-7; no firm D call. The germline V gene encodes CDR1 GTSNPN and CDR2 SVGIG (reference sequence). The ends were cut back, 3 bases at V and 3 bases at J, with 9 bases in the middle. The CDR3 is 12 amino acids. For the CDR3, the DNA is TGTGCCTGGAGCGGTTTGAACTACGAGCAGTACTTC. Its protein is CAWSGLNYEQYF.

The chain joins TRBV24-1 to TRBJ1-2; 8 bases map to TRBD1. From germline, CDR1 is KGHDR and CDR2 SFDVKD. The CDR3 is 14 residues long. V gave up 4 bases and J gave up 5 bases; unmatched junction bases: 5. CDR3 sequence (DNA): TGTGCCACCAGTGACCGGGACAGGCAATATGGCTACACCTTC. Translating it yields CATSDRDRQYGYTF.

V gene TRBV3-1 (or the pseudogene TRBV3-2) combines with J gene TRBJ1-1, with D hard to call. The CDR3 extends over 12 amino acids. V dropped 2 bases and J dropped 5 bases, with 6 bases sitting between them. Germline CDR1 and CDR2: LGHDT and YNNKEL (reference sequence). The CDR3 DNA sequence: TGTGCCAGCAGCCAATTAAGAACTGAAGCTTTCTTT. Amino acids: CASSQLRTEAFF.

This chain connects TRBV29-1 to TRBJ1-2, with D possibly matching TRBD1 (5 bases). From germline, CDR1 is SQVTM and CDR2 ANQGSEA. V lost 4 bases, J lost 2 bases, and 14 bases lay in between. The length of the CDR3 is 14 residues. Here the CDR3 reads CSVVPGLGNYGYTF. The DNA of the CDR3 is TGCAGCGTTGTACCGGGACTCGGAAACTATGGCTACACCTTC.

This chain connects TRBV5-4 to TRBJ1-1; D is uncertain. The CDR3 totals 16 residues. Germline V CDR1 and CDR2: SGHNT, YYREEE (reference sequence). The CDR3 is CAYSPQHWAKNTEAFF. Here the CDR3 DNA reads TGTGCTTACTCCCCACAACATTGGGCGAAGAACACTGAAGCTTTCTTT. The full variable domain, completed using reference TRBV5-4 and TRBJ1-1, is ETGVTQSPTHLIKTRGQQVTLRCSSQSGHNTVSWYQQALGQGPQFIFQYYREEENGRGNFPPRFSGLQFPNYSSELNVNALELDDSALYLCAYSPQHWAKNTEAFFGQGTRLTVV.

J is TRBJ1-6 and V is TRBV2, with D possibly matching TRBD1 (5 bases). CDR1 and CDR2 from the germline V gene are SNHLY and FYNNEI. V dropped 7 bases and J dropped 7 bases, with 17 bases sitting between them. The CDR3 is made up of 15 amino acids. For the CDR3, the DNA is TGTGCCAGCACCTATGTGGGGCAGACCAATTCACCCCTCCACTTT. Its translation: CASTYVGQTNSPLHF. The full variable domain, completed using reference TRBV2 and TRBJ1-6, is EPEVTQTPSHQVTQMGQEVILRCVPISNHLYFYWYRQILGQKVEFLVSFYNNEISEKSEIFDDQFSVERPDGSNFTLKIRSTKLEDSAMYFCASTYVGQTNSPLHFGNGTRLTVT.

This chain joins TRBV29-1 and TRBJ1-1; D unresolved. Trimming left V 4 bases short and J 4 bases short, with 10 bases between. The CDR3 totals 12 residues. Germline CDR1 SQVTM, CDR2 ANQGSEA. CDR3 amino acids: CSVVPGTTEAFF. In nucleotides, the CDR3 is TGCAGCGTTGTCCCGGGCACCACTGAAGCTTTCTTT.

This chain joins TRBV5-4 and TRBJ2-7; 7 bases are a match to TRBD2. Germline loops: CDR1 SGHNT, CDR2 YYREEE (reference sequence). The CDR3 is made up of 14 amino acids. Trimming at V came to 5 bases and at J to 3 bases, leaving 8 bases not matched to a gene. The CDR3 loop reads CASSRSSGNYEQYF. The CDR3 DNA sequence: TGTGCCAGCAGTCGCTCTAGCGGCAACTACGAGCAGTACTTC.

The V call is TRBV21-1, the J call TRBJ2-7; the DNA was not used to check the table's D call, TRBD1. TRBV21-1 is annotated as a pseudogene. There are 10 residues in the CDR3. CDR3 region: CAAGYTGEVV. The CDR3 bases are TGTGCCGCAGGGTATACAGGGGAGGTGGTC.

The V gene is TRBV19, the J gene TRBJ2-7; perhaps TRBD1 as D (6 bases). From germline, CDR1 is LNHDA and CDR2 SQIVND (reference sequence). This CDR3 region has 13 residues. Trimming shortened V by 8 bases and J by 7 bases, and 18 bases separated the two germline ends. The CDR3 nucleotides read TGTGCCAGTTCCAGTACAGGGCCGTTGGAGCAGTACTTC. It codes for CASSSTGPLEQYF.

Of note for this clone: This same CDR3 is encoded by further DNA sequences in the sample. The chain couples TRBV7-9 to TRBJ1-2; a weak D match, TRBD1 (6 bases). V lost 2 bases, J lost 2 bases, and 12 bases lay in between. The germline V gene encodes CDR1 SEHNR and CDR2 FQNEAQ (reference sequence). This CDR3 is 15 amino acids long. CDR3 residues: CASSLTNDRNYGYTF. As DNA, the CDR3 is TGTGCCAGCAGCTTAACCAACGACAGGAACTATGGCTACACCTTC.

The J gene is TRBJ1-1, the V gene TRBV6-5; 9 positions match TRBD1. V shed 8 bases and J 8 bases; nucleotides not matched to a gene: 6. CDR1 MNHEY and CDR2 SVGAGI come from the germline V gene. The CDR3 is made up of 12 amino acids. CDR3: CASGYGTGEAFF. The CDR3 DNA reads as TGTGCCAGCGGATACGGGACAGGGGAAGCTTTCTTT.

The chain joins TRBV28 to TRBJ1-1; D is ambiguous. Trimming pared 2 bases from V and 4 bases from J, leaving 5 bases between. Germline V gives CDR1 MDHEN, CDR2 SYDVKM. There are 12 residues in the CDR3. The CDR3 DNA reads TGTGCCAGCAGTTTAAAGGTCACTGAAGCTTTCTTT. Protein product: CASSLKVTEAFF.

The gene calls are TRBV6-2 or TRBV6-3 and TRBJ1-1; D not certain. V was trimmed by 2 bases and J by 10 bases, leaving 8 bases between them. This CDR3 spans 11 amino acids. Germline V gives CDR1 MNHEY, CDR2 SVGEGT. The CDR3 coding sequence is TGTGCCAGCAGTTACAGAGGTGCAGCTTTCTTT. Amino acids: CASSYRGAAFF.

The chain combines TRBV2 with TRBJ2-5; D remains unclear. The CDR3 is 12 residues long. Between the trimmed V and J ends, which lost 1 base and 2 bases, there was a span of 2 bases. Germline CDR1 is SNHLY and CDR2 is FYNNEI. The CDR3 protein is CASSEGQETQYF. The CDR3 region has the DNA TGTGCCAGCAGTGAAGGGCAAGAGACCCAGTACTTC. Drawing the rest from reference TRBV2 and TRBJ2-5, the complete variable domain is EPEVTQTPSHQVTQMGQEVILRCVPISNHLYFYWYRQILGQKVEFLVSFYNNEISEKSEIFDDQFSVERPDGSNFTLKIRSTKLEDSAMYFCASSEGQETQYFGPGTRLLVL.

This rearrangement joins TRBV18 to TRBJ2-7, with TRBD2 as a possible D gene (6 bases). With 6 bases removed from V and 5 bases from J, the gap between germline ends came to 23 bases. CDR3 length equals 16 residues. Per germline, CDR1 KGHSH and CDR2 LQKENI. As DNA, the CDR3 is TGTGCCAGCTCCCCCCTTGGGCGGGGAAGTGACAACGAGCAGTACTTC. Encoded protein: CASSPLGRGSDNEQYF.

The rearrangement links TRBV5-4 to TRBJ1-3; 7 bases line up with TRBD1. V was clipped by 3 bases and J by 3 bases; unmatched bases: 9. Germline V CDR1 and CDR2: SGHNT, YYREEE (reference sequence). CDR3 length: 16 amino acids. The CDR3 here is CASSSRRGGRGNTIYF. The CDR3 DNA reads TGTGCCAGCAGCTCACGTAGAGGGGGCCGTGGAAACACCATATATTTT.

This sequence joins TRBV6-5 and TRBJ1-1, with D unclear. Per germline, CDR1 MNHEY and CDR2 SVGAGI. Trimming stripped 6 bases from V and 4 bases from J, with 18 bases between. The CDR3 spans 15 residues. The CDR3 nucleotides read TGTGCCAGCAGGACCCCAGCGGGCGTGAGCACTGAAGCTTTCTTT. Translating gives CASRTPAGVSTEAFF.

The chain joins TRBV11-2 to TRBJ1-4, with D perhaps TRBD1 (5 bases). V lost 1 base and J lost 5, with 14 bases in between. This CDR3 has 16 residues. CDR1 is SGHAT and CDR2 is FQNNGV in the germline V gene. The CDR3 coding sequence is TGTGCCAGCAGCTTAGTGGGCCGGGGGACGAATGAAAAACTGTTTTTT. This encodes CASSLVGRGTNEKLFF.

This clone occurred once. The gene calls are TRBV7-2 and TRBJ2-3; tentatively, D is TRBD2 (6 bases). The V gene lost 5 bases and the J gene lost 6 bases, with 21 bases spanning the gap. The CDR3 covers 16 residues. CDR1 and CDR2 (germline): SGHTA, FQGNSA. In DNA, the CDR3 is TGTGCCAGCAGCAAATTGTGGGGCGGGATCCGCGATACGCAGTATTTT. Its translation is CASSKLWGGIRDTQYF.

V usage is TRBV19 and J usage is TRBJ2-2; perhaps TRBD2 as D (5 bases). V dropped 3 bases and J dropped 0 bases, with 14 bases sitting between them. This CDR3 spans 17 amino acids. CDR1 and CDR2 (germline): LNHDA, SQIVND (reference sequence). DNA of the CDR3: TGTGCCAGTAGTATTAAGTATCCGGGAACGAACACCGGGGAGCTGTTTTTT. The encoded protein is CASSIKYPGTNTGELFF.

CDR3 DNA sequence: TGCGCCAGCAGCCCACTCGCGGGGGAGGCCAGCTATGGCTACACCTTC. It translates to CASSPLAGEASYGYTF. The chain combines TRBV4-1 with TRBJ1-2, with D perhaps matching TRBD1 (5 bases). Germline-derived CDR1 and CDR2 are MGHRA and YSYEKL. CDR3 length: 16 amino acids. Trimming removed 4 bases from V and 4 bases from J, with 19 bases in between.

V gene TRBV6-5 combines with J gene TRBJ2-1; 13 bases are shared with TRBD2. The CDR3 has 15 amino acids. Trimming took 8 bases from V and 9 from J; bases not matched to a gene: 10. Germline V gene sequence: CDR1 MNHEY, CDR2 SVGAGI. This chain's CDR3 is CASGRGTSGKGEQFF. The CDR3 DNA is TGTGCCAGCGGCAGAGGGACTAGCGGGAAGGGTGAGCAGTTCTTC.

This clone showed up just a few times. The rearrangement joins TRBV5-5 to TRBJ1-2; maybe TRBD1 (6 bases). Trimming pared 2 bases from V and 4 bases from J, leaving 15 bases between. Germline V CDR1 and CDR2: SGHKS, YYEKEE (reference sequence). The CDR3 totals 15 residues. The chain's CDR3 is CASSLSGGGIYGYTF. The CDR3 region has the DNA TGTGCCAGCAGCTTAAGTGGAGGGGGAATCTATGGCTACACCTTC.

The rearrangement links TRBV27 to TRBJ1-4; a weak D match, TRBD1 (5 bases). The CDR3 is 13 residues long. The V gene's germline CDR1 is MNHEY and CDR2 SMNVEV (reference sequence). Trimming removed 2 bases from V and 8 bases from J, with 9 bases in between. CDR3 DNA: TGTGCCAGCAGTTTAGAGGGGTCGGAAAAACTGTTTTTT. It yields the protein CASSLEGSEKLFF.

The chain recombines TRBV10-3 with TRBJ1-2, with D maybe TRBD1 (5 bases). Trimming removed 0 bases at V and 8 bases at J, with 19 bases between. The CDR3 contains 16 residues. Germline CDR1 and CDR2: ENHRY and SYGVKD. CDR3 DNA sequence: TGTGCCATCAGTGAGTCGAATCGGGCAGGGCAAGACGGCTACACCTTC. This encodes CAISESNRAGQDGYTF.

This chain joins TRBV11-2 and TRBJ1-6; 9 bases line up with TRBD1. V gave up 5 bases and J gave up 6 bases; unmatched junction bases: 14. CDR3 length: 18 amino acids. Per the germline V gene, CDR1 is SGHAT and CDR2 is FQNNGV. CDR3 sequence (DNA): TGTGCCAGCAGCAACCATATCGAGGGGGACAGGGCTAATTCACCCCTCCACTTT. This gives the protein CASSNHIEGDRANSPLHF.